These 30 T cell receptor beta chains came from one sample sequenced in a study of cytomegalovirus exposure and HLA in healthy donors. 13 Jbeta primers and 60 Vbeta primers were used for the PCR. Clones were read by immunoSEQ multiplex PCR, and TCRdb kept only the in-frame ones, dropping some. The table has approximately 190,000 clones, approximately 79% seen once. Sequenced input: PBMCs. These receptors all stem from a man aged 35-49 years in good health and CMV-seropositive.

The chain combines TRBV28 with TRBJ2-7, with D tentatively TRBD2 (6 bases). The CDR3 runs to 12 residues. Germline CDR1 is MDHEN and CDR2 is SYDVKM. The V end lost 8 bases, the J end lost 6 bases, and 14 bases lay between the germline ends. The CDR3, as DNA: TGTGCCAGCCTGGGGGGACCTAGCGAGCAGTACTTC. It translates to CASLGGPSEQYF.

The chain is built from TRBV6-5 and TRBJ1-4; TRBD1 aligns across 8 bases. CDR3 length equals 14 residues. Germline CDR1 MNHEY, CDR2 SVGAGI. V dropped 6 bases and J dropped 5; count of bases not matched to a gene: 5. Here the CDR3 reads CASSLTGANEKLFF. The CDR3 coding sequence is TGTGCCAGCAGCCTGACAGGGGCGAATGAAAAACTGTTTTTT.

The chain employs TRBV5-5 and TRBJ1-1; tentative D call: TRBD1 (5 bases). Deletions cut 4 bases from V and 2 bases from J, with 15 bases between. Germline V gene data show CDR1 as SGHKS and CDR2 as YYEKEE (reference sequence). The CDR3 runs to 15 residues. For the CDR3, the DNA is TGTGCCAGCAGCGGGGCGGCAGGAGACAACACTGAAGCTTTCTTT. Protein sequence: CASSGAAGDNTEAFF.

This clone was seen a handful of times. The chain links TRBV9 to TRBJ2-6; 12 nucleotides agree with TRBD1. The CDR3 length is 19 residues. Trimming cost V 1 base and J 4 bases; bases outside gene matches: 9. The V gene's germline CDR1 is SGDLS and CDR2 YYNGEE. CDR3 DNA sequence: TGTGCCAGCAGCGTAAGCCCGGGACAGGGGGCGGGGGGGGCCAACGTCCTGACTTTC. As protein: CASSVSPGQGAGGANVLTF.

The V call is TRBV13, the J call TRBJ2-3; 11 bases match TRBD2. The V gene's germline CDR1 is PRHDT and CDR2 FYEKMQ (reference sequence). The CDR3 loop spans 16 amino acids. Unmatched junction bases numbered 6, after V lost 1 base and J lost 6 bases. The CDR3 loop reads CASSLASGGRGDTQYF. As DNA, the CDR3 is TGTGCCAGCAGCTTAGCTAGCGGGGGGAGAGGGGATACGCAGTATTTT. Combining the CDR3 with reference TRBV13 and TRBJ2-3 gives the whole variable domain AAGVIQSPRHLIKEKRETATLKCYPIPRHDTVYWYQQGPGQDPQFLISFYEKMQSDKGSIPDRFSAQQFSDYHSELNMSSLELGDSALYFCASSLASGGRGDTQYFGPGTRLTVL.

V and J are TRBV30 and TRBJ2-5; TRBD1 aligns across 8 bases. Germline CDR1 is GTSNPN and CDR2 is SVGIG (reference sequence). The CDR3 is 13 amino acids. The trim removed 2 bases at V and 5 bases at J, leaving 4 bases unmatched. This CDR3 is CAWSPTGGETQYF. DNA for the CDR3: TGTGCCTGGAGTCCTACAGGGGGGGAGACCCAGTACTTC. The variable domain in full, completed from reference TRBV30 and TRBJ2-5, reads SQTIHQWPATLVQPVGSPLSLECTVEGTSNPNLYWYRQAAGRGLQLLFYSVGIGQISSEVPQNLSASRPQDRQFILSSKKLLLSDSGFYLCAWSPTGGETQYFGPGTRLLVL.

As to this clone: At one end the junction does not follow the germline gene, possibly because of a read error. The chain combines TRBV7-3 with TRBJ2-3, with TRBD2 matching 13 bases. Germline V gene data show CDR1 as SGHTA and CDR2 as FQGTGA. The CDR3 runs to 17 residues. Here the CDR3 reads CSSSFHSTSGGGDTQYF. For the CDR3, the DNA is TGTTCCAGCAGCTTCCACTCCACTAGCGGGGGGGGAGATACGCAGTATTTT.

This clone was found a few times. V usage is TRBV7-2 and J usage is TRBJ1-2, with TRBD1 matching 9 bases. Trimming removed 5 bases from V and 2 bases from J; junction bases left unmatched: 9. This CDR3 contains 16 residues. From germline, CDR1 is SGHTA and CDR2 FQGNSA. The CDR3 sequence is CASSHGTGPSNYGYTF. In nucleotides, the CDR3 is TGTGCCAGCAGCCATGGGACAGGGCCCTCCAACTATGGCTACACCTTC.

This clone was counted a few times. The same CDR3 arises from other DNA sequences in this sample as well. DNA of the CDR3: TGTGCCAGCAGCTTGGTCGACAGTCCCTACGAGCAGTACTTC. As protein: CASSLVDSPYEQYF. This rearrangement joins TRBV5-6 to TRBJ2-7, with a tentative D call TRBD1 (5 bases). V lost 0 bases to trimming and J lost 2 bases, with 9 bases between them. The germline gives CDR1 SGHDT, CDR2 YYEEEE. The CDR3 has 14 amino acids.

The chain carries TRBV9 and TRBJ1-2; D unclear. CDR1 and CDR2 from the germline V gene are SGDLS and YYNGEE. This CDR3 has 15 amino acids. The V end lost 4 bases, the J end lost 2 bases, and 15 bases lay between the germline ends. The CDR3 sequence: CASSSGEGRNYGYTF. The CDR3 bases are TGTGCCAGCAGCTCCGGGGAGGGTAGAAACTATGGCTACACCTTC.

The CDR3 bases are TGTGCCATCCAGGGACAGGGAGGGTACGAGCAGTACTTC. Its protein product is CAIQGQGGYEQYF. The chain is built from TRBV27 and TRBJ2-5, with TRBD1 identical over 9 bases. The assigned J gene may be wrong: the sequence end matches TRBJ2-7 better. CDR3 length: 13 amino acids. Per the germline V gene, CDR1 is MNHEY and CDR2 is SMNVEV (reference sequence).

V is TRBV27 and J is TRBJ1-6; 7 bases map to TRBD1. CDR3 length: 15 residues. The ends lost 6 bases at V and 0 bases at J; junction bases unmatched: 2. CDR1 is MNHEY and CDR2 is SMNVEV in the germline V gene (reference sequence). This CDR3 is CASRTGSSYNSPLHF. The CDR3, as DNA: TGTGCCAGCAGGACAGGGAGCTCCTATAATTCACCCCTCCACTTT.

The rearrangement links TRBV4-3 to TRBJ2-7, with 7 bases aligning to TRBD2. The CDR3 has 14 residues. Trimming cost V 3 bases and J 5 bases; bases outside gene matches: 7. In germline, CDR1 is LGHNA, CDR2 YSLEER. This chain's CDR3 is CASSQGGSSHEQYF. CDR3 DNA: TGCGCCAGCAGCCAGGGGGGGAGCTCTCACGAGCAGTACTTC.

The chain uses TRBV15 and TRBJ2-3, with 14 nucleotides matching TRBD2. V shed 4 bases, J shed 0 bases, and the junction held 6 bases outside the gene matches. Germline CDR1 reads LNHNV; CDR2 reads YYDKDF (reference sequence). The CDR3 loop spans 18 amino acids. The CDR3 coding sequence is TGTGCCACCAGCACTGGGACTAGCGGGGGAATAAGCACAGATACGCAGTATTTT. Translation: CATSTGTSGGISTDTQYF.

V and J are TRBV7-2 and TRBJ2-7; 8 positions agree with TRBD1. V shed 5 bases and J 7 bases; nucleotides not matched to a gene: 7. Germline V gene data show CDR1 as SGHTA and CDR2 as FQGNSA. This CDR3 is 13 amino acids long. The CDR3 reads CASSARTGLEQYF. DNA of the CDR3: TGTGCCAGCAGCGCCCGGACAGGGCTAGAGCAGTACTTC.

This chain uses TRBV4-3 with TRBJ2-3; TRBD1 might be the D (5 bases). CDR1 and CDR2 from the germline V gene are LGHNA and YSLEER. Trimming left V 0 bases short and J 5 bases short, with 12 bases between. The CDR3 runs to 15 residues. The CDR3 DNA is TGCGCCAGCAGCCAAGATACGAGCGACAGAGATACGCAGTATTTT. Translated: CASSQDTSDRDTQYF.

The chain links TRBV5-6 to TRBJ2-3; D is perhaps TRBD1 (5 bases). The V and J ends lost 1 base and 4 bases respectively, with 10 bases between them. Germline V CDR1 and CDR2: SGHDT, YYEEEE. The CDR3 consists of 14 residues. CDR3 residues: CASSLYRGPDTQYF. CDR3 nucleotide sequence: TGTGCCAGCAGCTTGTATAGGGGCCCAGATACGCAGTATTTT.

This sequence joins TRBV5-1 and TRBJ1-2; D possibly corresponds to TRBD1 (6 bases). This CDR3 region has 14 residues. CDR1 is SGHRS, CDR2 YFSETQ, per germline. V lost 6 bases and J lost 4, with 16 bases in between. This CDR3 is CASNEDGQIYGYTF. The CDR3 DNA reads as TGCGCCAGCAATGAGGACGGACAGATCTATGGCTACACCTTC.

The V and J genes are TRBV7-8 and TRBJ1-5; TRBD1 aligns across 7 bases. The CDR3 contains 13 residues. The germline V gene has CDR1 SGHVS and CDR2 FQNEAQ. With 5 bases clipped from V and 7 bases from J, the junction kept 5 bases outside the gene matches. CDR3 sequence: CASSPDRPQPQHF. DNA for the CDR3: TGTGCCAGCAGCCCGGACAGGCCCCAGCCCCAGCATTTT.

The chain has TRBV4-3 and TRBJ1-2, with TRBD1 as a possible D gene (5 bases). The germline gives CDR1 LGHNA, CDR2 YSLEER. Trimming cost V 3 bases and J 4 bases, with 15 bases left between them. The CDR3 is made up of 15 amino acids. The CDR3 sequence: CASSQSHRGSYGYTF. CDR3 DNA sequence: TGCGCCAGCAGCCAGAGCCATAGGGGCAGCTATGGCTACACCTTC.

V and J are TRBV30 and TRBJ2-5; 13 bases are a match to TRBD2. V lost 1 base to trimming and J lost 1 base; unmatched junction nucleotides: 3. Germline lookup yields CDR1 GTSNPN and CDR2 SVGIG (reference sequence). This CDR3 has 16 residues. Here the CDR3 DNA reads TGTGCCTGGAGTGGGGGGACTAGCGGGGTCCAAGAGACCCAGTACTTC. Its translation: CAWSGGTSGVQETQYF.

The chain links TRBV7-9 to TRBJ1-6; 7 nucleotides align to TRBD1. Per the germline V gene, CDR1 is SEHNR and CDR2 is FQNEAQ (reference sequence). The CDR3 sequence is 15 residues long. Trimming removed 5 bases from V and 7 bases from J; junction bases left unmatched: 8. The CDR3 sequence is CASSPTTGSNSPLHF. The CDR3 DNA sequence: TGTGCCAGCAGCCCAACGACAGGGAGCAATTCACCCCTCCACTTT.

The chain is built from TRBV4-1 and TRBJ2-1; 8 bases agree with TRBD1. CDR1 MGHRA and CDR2 YSYEKL come from the germline V gene. J lost 6 bases, V lost 0 bases, and 7 bases had no gene match. This CDR3 comprises 16 residues. CDR3 sequence: CASSQDTAGGFNEQFF. The CDR3, as DNA: TGCGCCAGCAGCCAAGATACGGCAGGGGGCTTCAATGAGCAGTTCTTC.

This chain connects TRBV5-1 to TRBJ2-3; 9 bases line up with TRBD2. The V segment lost 0 bases and the J segment 0 bases; nucleotides outside the gene matches: 5. CDR1 and CDR2 (germline): SGHRS, YFSETQ. This CDR3 has 17 residues. CDR3 sequence reads: CASSLAGTSSSTDTQYF. CDR3 nucleotides: TGCGCCAGCAGCTTGGCCGGGACTAGCTCTAGCACAGATACGCAGTATTTT. The full variable domain, completed using reference TRBV5-1 and TRBJ2-3, is KAGVTQTPRYLIKTRGQQVTLSCSPISGHRSVSWYQQTPGQGLQFLFEYFSETQRNKGNFPGRFSGRQFSNSRSEMNVSTLELGDSALYLCASSLAGTSSSTDTQYFGPGTRLTVL.

This chain connects TRBV6-4 to TRBJ2-3, with 10 bases aligning to TRBD1. Losses at the gene ends were 4 bases for V and 1 base for J; bases not matched to a gene: 8. Germline CDR1 reads MRHNA; CDR2 reads SNTAGT. The CDR3 has 17 residues. The CDR3 bases are TGTGCCAGCAGTGCCTTTCCGACAGGGGGCGGCACAGATACGCAGTATTTT. This gives the protein CASSAFPTGGGTDTQYF.

The V gene is TRBV30, the J gene TRBJ1-6; maybe TRBD1 (6 bases). CDR3 length equals 15 residues. The V and J ends lost 2 bases and 7 bases respectively, with 15 bases between them. Germline V gives CDR1 GTSNPN, CDR2 SVGIG (reference sequence). CDR3 nucleotides: TGTGCCTGGAGTAAAAATGGACAGCAAAATTCACCCCTCCACTTT. Amino acid sequence: CAWSKNGQQNSPLHF. The whole variable domain, remainder taken from reference TRBV30 and TRBJ1-6, is SQTIHQWPATLVQPVGSPLSLECTVEGTSNPNLYWYRQAAGRGLQLLFYSVGIGQISSEVPQNLSASRPQDRQFILSSKKLLLSDSGFYLCAWSKNGQQNSPLHFGNGTRLTVT.

The V and J genes are TRBV5-1 and TRBJ2-7; TRBD2 matches 7 bases. V lost 1 base, J lost 6 bases, and 7 bases stayed unmatched. The germline V gene encodes CDR1 SGHRS and CDR2 YFSETQ. The CDR3 runs to 14 residues. The DNA of the CDR3 is TGCGCCAGCAGCTTGATGCAGGGAGGGATCGAGCAGTACTTC. Translated, it gives CASSLMQGGIEQYF.

The J gene is TRBJ1-3, the V gene TRBV6-5; possible D gene TRBD1, 6 bases. Trimming removed 7 bases at V and 0 bases at J, with 13 bases between. This CDR3 spans 15 amino acids. The germline V gene has CDR1 MNHEY and CDR2 SVGAGI. The CDR3 region is CASTPGANSGNTIYF. The CDR3, as DNA: TGTGCCAGCACCCCAGGGGCGAACTCTGGAAACACCATATATTTT.

This clone has only a few counts. The rearrangement uses TRBV5-4 and TRBJ2-7; 12 positions match TRBD2. This CDR3 comprises 17 residues. The germline V gene has CDR1 SGHNT and CDR2 YYREEE (reference sequence). The V and J ends lost 4 bases and 4 bases, in that order; junction bases with no gene match: 12. The CDR3 nucleotides read TGTGCCAGCAGCCCAAGGGGGCTAGCGGGGGGGCCATACGAGCAGTACTTC. Translated: CASSPRGLAGGPYEQYF.

The gene calls are TRBV28 and TRBJ2-7; D gene uncertain. CDR3 length: 17 residues. The V end lost 5 bases, the J end lost 2 bases, and 22 bases lay between the germline ends. Germline V gives CDR1 MDHEN, CDR2 SYDVKM. The CDR3 DNA reads as TGTGCCAGCAGTGCCTATACTTCGTTCGACTGGCCCTACGAGCAGTACTTC. This codes for CASSAYTSFDWPYEQYF.